Shown below are 8 T cell receptor beta chains from a single sample sequenced in a study of response to subunit inactivated influenza vaccine (dated by TCRdb to the late 2010s). Library prep was done by RT-PCR. For sequencing, an Illumina HiSeq 2500 was employed. The public sequencing data were trimmed at Q25 with fastp and processed into clonotypes with MiXCR by TCRdb, which kept only in-frame beta chains. Rows are combined by CDR3 protein, so each entry shows the most common genes and DNA. Counted in this sample were hundreds of thousands of distinct CDR3 sequences; 6.5% to 8% of them appeared once. In total, the top ten clones hold roughly 13% of the sample. Sequences were derived from PBMCs from blood, sampled 23 to 25 months after vaccination. The receptors here all came from a man between 50 and 75 years old who received an inactivated influenza vaccine. Donor details come from another sample of the same person, matched by shared clones.

This clonotype was detected only a few times. The J gene is TRBJ2-3, the V gene TRBV27; D is possibly TRBD2 (5 bases). The CDR3 totals 17 residues. Trimming left V 4 bases short and J 9 bases short, with 26 bases between. The germline V gene has CDR1 MNHEY and CDR2 SMNVEV (reference sequence). Written as DNA, the CDR3 is TGTGCCAGCAGTTCTGATCTAGCTCTCCCCACTTTATGGACGCAGTATTTT. Translation gives CASSSDLALPTLWTQYF.

V and J are TRBV14 and TRBJ2-7, with D maybe TRBD1 (6 bases). V shed 4 bases and J shed 5 bases, with 12 bases lying between them. This CDR3 has 13 residues. Germline V CDR1 and CDR2: SGHDN, FVKESK. CDR3 nucleotides: TGTGCCAGCAGCCGTCGCAGGGGCGACGAGCAGTACTTC. Its protein product is CASSRRRGDEQYF.

The chain couples TRBV5-1 to TRBJ2-2; TRBD2 matches 11 bases. Germline CDR1 reads SGHRS; CDR2 reads YFSETQ. The CDR3 is 15 amino acids. J gave up 5 bases and V 0 bases, and 0 bases lay outside the gene matches. CDR3 loop: CASSLASGRTGELFF. In nucleotides, the CDR3 is TGCGCCAGCAGCTTGGCTAGCGGGAGGACCGGGGAGCTGTTTTTT.

This clonotype was recorded at least ten times. The V gene is TRBV12-3 or TRBV12-4, the J gene TRBJ2-1; D perhaps matches TRBD2 (6 bases). Trimming stripped 0 bases from V and 5 bases from J, with 11 bases between. The CDR3 consists of 15 residues. The CDR3 nucleotides read TGTGCCAGCAGTTTAGCGGGAGGCGGTAACAATGAGCAGTTCTTC. As protein: CASSLAGGGNNEQFF.

This rearrangement joins TRBV11-1 to TRBJ1-1; D gene uncertain. V lost 4 bases to trimming and J lost 11 bases, with 14 bases between them. Germline V gene sequence: CDR1 SGHAT, CDR2 FQDESV (reference sequence). This CDR3 comprises 12 residues. CDR3 loop: CASSSARVRAFF. In DNA, the CDR3 is TGTGCCAGCAGCTCCGCCCGGGTTCGGGCTTTCTTT.

The rearrangement joins TRBV11-2 to TRBJ2-5; 8 bases are shared with TRBD2. V trimming: 0 bases; J trimming: 4 bases; junction bases outside the gene matches: 4. This CDR3 comprises 15 residues. Looked up from germline, CDR1 is SGHAT and CDR2 is FQNNGV. This chain's CDR3 is CASSLDLSGRETQYF. Here the CDR3 DNA reads TGTGCCAGCAGCTTAGATTTAAGCGGGAGAGAGACCCAGTACTTC.

J is TRBJ1-1 and V is TRBV10-3; the D gene is possibly TRBD1 (5 bases). The CDR3 is 14 amino acids. Trimming cost V 3 bases and J 3 bases, with 11 bases left between them. CDR1 and CDR2 (germline): ENHRY, SYGVKD. This CDR3 reads CAISDGGDYTEAFF. The CDR3 DNA follows: TGTGCCATCAGTGATGGGGGAGACTACACTGAAGCTTTCTTT.

The chain couples TRBV27 to TRBJ1-2; D uncertain. The CDR3 sequence is 16 residues long. V was clipped by 8 bases and J by 4 bases, with 23 bases between them. From germline, CDR1 is MNHEY and CDR2 SMNVEV (reference sequence). CDR3 in DNA: TGTGCCAGCCGGAGGAACCTAGGGTGGCGCATCTATGGCTACACCTTC. Translation gives CASRRNLGWRIYGYTF.